This T cell receptor beta chain is from a study of T cell clonality in common variable immunodeficiency. TCRdb keeps only in-frame clones here, not all; method: immunoSEQ multiplex PCR. The sample offers about 52,000 clones and no singletons, the top ten holding roughly 5.9%. This CDR3 is built from 16 residues. With V trimmed by 2 bases and J by 6 bases, 8 bases remained unmatched. Germline V gene lookup returns CDR1 SGHNT and CDR2 YYREEE (reference sequence). There are many counts of this clone. The observed sequence ends 3 residues before the CDR3 terminus, with the missing tail filled in from the germline J gene. Most patients and controls had Caucasian heritage.

The J gene is TRBJ2-1, the V gene TRBV5-4; the match to TRBD2 covers 10 bases. The clonotype comes from a person aged 18-70 years in good health. The sequenced sample was peripheral blood mononuclear cells. The CDR3 here is CASSFLAGDRRNEQFF. The part of the CDR3 DNA that was read is TGTGCCAGCAGCTTTCTAGCGGGAGATCGTCGCAATGAG.